The 17 T cell receptor beta chains listed next were all sequenced from one sample in a study of glioma-infiltrating T cells. TCR alpha and beta CDR3 regions were amplified from RNA using iRepertoire nested multiplex PCR. TCRdb re-called the multiplex PCR reads with MiXCR, one entry per CDR3 protein. The sample lists approximately 100,000 distinct CDR3 sequences, approximately 28% occurring once. Sequenced sample: glioma tissue, nonneoplastic brain tissue, or PBMCs (not recorded which). The receptors here all came from a human donor with low-grade glioma or glioblastoma, undergoing nonglioma brain surgery, or in good health (not recorded which).

This clonotype came up once. A clone one base away is much larger, so this may be a read error. The chain combines TRBV6-2 or TRBV6-3 with TRBJ2-5; possible D gene TRBD1, 6 bases. Trimming pared 6 bases from V and 5 bases from J, leaving 25 bases between. The CDR3 has 17 residues. Germline CDR1 reads MNHEY; CDR2 reads SVGEGT. CDR3 DNA sequence: TGTGCCAGCAGCTCCCTGTTGAGCGTGGGGGCCGGCGAGACCCAGTACTTC. Protein: CASSSLLSVGAGETQYF.

This clonotype was seen a few times. The J gene is TRBJ1-5, the V gene TRBV19, with D tentatively TRBD1 (5 bases). Germline CDR1 is LNHDA and CDR2 is SQIVND (reference sequence). The V gene lost 5 bases and the J gene lost 0 bases, with 14 bases spanning the gap. The CDR3 length is 16 residues. The CDR3, as DNA: TGTGCCAGTAGTGTCGCGGGGCTTCTTAGCAATCAGCCCCAGCATTTT. Translated: CASSVAGLLSNQPQHF. The complete variable domain, with remaining parts taken from reference TRBV19 and TRBJ1-5, reads DGGITQSPKYLFRKEGQNVTLSCEQNLNHDAMYWYRQDPGQGLRLIYYSQIVNDFQKGDIAEGYSVSREKKESFPLTVTSAQKNPTAFYLCASSVAGLLSNQPQHFGDGTRLSIL.

A word on this clonotype: A read error may be the cause here, since a much bigger clone is one base away. This chain joins TRBV24-1 and TRBJ2-1; TRBD1 might be the D (5 bases). Trimming took off 9 bases at V and 6 bases at J, with 14 bases between the two ends. Germline CDR1 and CDR2: KGHDR and SFDVKD. The CDR3 length is 13 residues. The CDR3 coding sequence is TGTGCCACCGTGGACGACAGAAGCAATGAGCAGTTCTTC. Translating gives CATVDDRSNEQFF.

The chain is built from TRBV20-1 and TRBJ1-1; tentatively, D is TRBD1 (6 bases). The CDR3 sequence is 12 residues long. V was trimmed by 6 bases and J by 5 bases, leaving 13 bases between them. CDR1 and CDR2 (germline): DFQATT, SNEGSKA (reference sequence). The CDR3 region is CSATRGGTEAFF. CDR3 bases: TGCAGTGCCACAAGGGGGGGGACTGAAGCTTTCTTT.

In its sample, this clonotype was seen many times. The chain has TRBV20-1 and TRBJ2-3; D uncertain. The CDR3 has 11 amino acids. Germline lookup yields CDR1 DFQATT and CDR2 SNEGSKA (reference sequence). With 1 base removed from V and 3 bases from J, the gap between germline ends came to 2 bases. Here the CDR3 reads CSARATDTQYF. The CDR3, as DNA: TGCAGTGCTAGAGCAACAGATACGCAGTATTTT.

As to this clonotype: One base away lies a much larger clone, so this may be a sequencing read error. This chain links TRBV7-2 with TRBJ2-3; D tentatively reads TRBD1 or TRBD2 (5 bases each). With 1 base removed from V and 6 bases from J, the gap between germline ends came to 14 bases. Germline-derived CDR1 and CDR2 are SGHTA and FQGNSA. CDR3 length: 15 residues. DNA of the CDR3: TGTGCCAGCAGCTTAGAGGCTAGCAGGGTTGATACGCAGTATTTT. As protein: CASSLEASRVDTQYF.

The rearrangement links TRBV7-2 to TRBJ1-2; D gene unclear. This CDR3 has 14 amino acids. V was clipped by 2 bases and J by 5 bases, with 12 bases between them. Germline-derived CDR1 and CDR2 are SGHTA and FQGNSA. CDR3 region: CASSLSQMTYGYTF. DNA of the CDR3: TGTGCCAGCAGCTTAAGCCAGATGACATATGGCTACACCTTC.

The chain employs TRBV12-5 and TRBJ2-2; D possibly corresponds to TRBD1 (6 bases). The CDR3 extends over 15 amino acids. Trimming shortened V by 0 bases and J by 2 bases, and 7 bases separated the two germline ends. Germline loops: CDR1 LGHNT, CDR2 FRNRAP. The chain's CDR3 is CASGLVQGNTGELFF. For the CDR3, the DNA is TGTGCTAGTGGTTTGGTACAGGGAAACACCGGGGAGCTGTTTTTT.

Only a few counts were recorded for this clonotype. The chain is built from TRBV6-1 and TRBJ2-2, with D possibly TRBD2 on 6 matching bases. V lost 1 base and J 4 bases, leaving 10 bases between the germline ends. CDR1 and CDR2 from the germline V gene are MNHNS and SASEGT. The CDR3 is 15 amino acids. The CDR3 DNA is TGTGCCAGCAGTGAAGGGAGGGGATGCACCGGGGAGCTGTTTTTT. Its translation is CASSEGRGCTGELFF.

This sequence joins TRBV6-5 and TRBJ2-5, with D perhaps TRBD1 (5 bases). Trimming removed 4 bases from V and 5 bases from J, with 14 bases in between. Germline V gene sequence: CDR1 MNHEY, CDR2 SVGAGI. The CDR3 has 14 amino acids. DNA of the CDR3: TGTGCCAGCAGTTCAAGGCGCCAGGGCGAGACCCAGTACTTC. This gives the protein CASSSRRQGETQYF.

The V and J genes are TRBV12-3 or TRBV12-4 and TRBJ2-3; D ambiguous. V lost 7 bases, J lost 3 bases, and 8 bases lay in between. The CDR3 length is 12 residues. The CDR3 sequence is CASTTSTDTQYF. In DNA, the CDR3 is TGTGCCAGCACCACCTCGACAGATACGCAGTATTTT.

This clonotype was seen repeatedly, ten times or more. The gene calls are TRBV7-9 and TRBJ2-1, with D tentatively TRBD1 (6 bases). Germline CDR1 is SEHNR and CDR2 is FQNEAQ (reference sequence). CDR3 size: 12 residues. Trimming took off 5 bases at V and 9 bases at J, with 11 bases between the two ends. CDR3 region: CASSQGHSEQFF. The CDR3 coding sequence is TGTGCCAGCAGCCAGGGACACAGTGAGCAGTTCTTC.

This clonotype was observed a handful of times. The genes are TRBV7-3 and TRBJ2-1; TRBD2 agrees at 8 bases. J gave up 0 bases and V 6 bases, and 10 bases lay outside the gene matches. Germline V gene lookup returns CDR1 SGHTA and CDR2 FQGTGA. The CDR3 is made up of 17 amino acids. The CDR3 loop reads CASSRFSGASSYNEQFF. CDR3 sequence (DNA): TGTGCCAGCAGTCGGTTTAGCGGGGCCAGCTCCTACAATGAGCAGTTCTTC.

Comments on this clonotype: An end of the junction differs from the germline gene, which may be a read error. This chain joins TRBV11-1 and TRBJ2-2; the D gene is possibly TRBD2 (5 bases). This CDR3 spans 15 amino acids. Germline-derived CDR1 and CDR2 are SGHAT and FQDESV (reference sequence). The DNA of the CDR3 is TGTGCCAGCAGCCACAGAGTCAGAGACACCGGGGAGCTGATTTTT. Translation: CASSHRVRDTGELIF.

In its sample, this clonotype was seen a few times. The rearrangement links TRBV28 to TRBJ1-1; D unclear. Trimming pared 3 bases from V and 0 bases from J, leaving 5 bases between. Looked up from germline, CDR1 is MDHEN and CDR2 is SYDVKM. The CDR3 is 13 residues long. The CDR3 coding sequence is TGTGCCAGCAGTTTCAGCCTGAACACTGAAGCTTTCTTT. Translating it yields CASSFSLNTEAFF. Using reference TRBV28 and TRBJ1-1 for the parts outside the CDR3, the full variable domain is DVKVTQSSRYLVKRTGEKVFLECVQDMDHENMFWYRQDPGLGLRLIYFSYDVKMKEKGDIPEGYSVSREKKERFSLILESASTNQTSMYLCASSFSLNTEAFFGQGTRLTVV.

About this clonotype itself: It may be a read error: a sequence one base away is much more abundant. The rearrangement links TRBV7-2 to TRBJ1-2, with 10 bases that match TRBD1. V trimming: 5 bases; J trimming: 2 bases; junction bases outside the gene matches: 8. Germline CDR1 reads SGHTA; CDR2 reads FQGNSA. This CDR3 is 16 amino acids long. CDR3: CASSPGGQGLNYGYTF. CDR3 coding DNA: TGTGCCAGCAGCCCAGGGGGACAGGGGCTAAACTATGGCTACACCTTC.

This sequence joins TRBV6-1 and TRBJ1-1, with 9 bases identical to TRBD1. Looked up from germline, CDR1 is MNHNS and CDR2 is SASEGT. With 6 bases clipped from V and 5 bases from J, the junction kept 7 bases outside the gene matches. The CDR3 sequence is 14 residues long. The CDR3 loop reads CASRIKQGATEAFF. DNA of the CDR3: TGTGCCAGCAGGATAAAACAGGGGGCGACTGAAGCTTTCTTT.